Shown below are 18 T cell receptor beta chains from a single sample sequenced in a study of blood T cell repertoires in COVID-19. This table comes from immunoSEQ multiplex PCR, and its TCRdb copy is limited to in-frame clones, with some not included. The sample holds 150,000 to 200,000 clones; roughly 88% are singletons and the top ten take more than 4.5%. The sample consisted of PBMCs or T cells enriched from blood (not recorded which). Receptor source: a man in his sixties or seventies who had been exposed to COVID-19.

J is TRBJ2-7 and V is TRBV4-1, with TRBD2 matching 13 bases. Germline V gives CDR1 MGHRA, CDR2 YSYEKL. V dropped 4 bases and J dropped 2; count of bases not matched to a gene: 2. The CDR3 has 15 amino acids. For the CDR3, the DNA is TGCGCCAGCAGCCCTGGGACTAGCGGGACCTACGAGCAGTACTTC. It translates to CASSPGTSGTYEQYF.

J is TRBJ2-1 and V is TRBV5-1; 10 nucleotides agree with TRBD2. The germline V gene has CDR1 SGHRS and CDR2 YFSETQ. The trim removed 1 base at V and 6 bases at J, leaving 10 bases unmatched. The CDR3 totals 17 residues. The CDR3 nucleotides are TGCGCCAGCAGCTTGTACCTCAGCGGGAGGGCCTCCAATGAGCAGTTCTTC. Amino acid sequence: CASSLYLSGRASNEQFF. Full variable domain (outside the CDR3, taken from reference TRBV5-1 and TRBJ2-1): KAGVTQTPRYLIKTRGQQVTLSCSPISGHRSVSWYQQTPGQGLQFLFEYFSETQRNKGNFPGRFSGRQFSNSRSEMNVSTLELGDSALYLCASSLYLSGRASNEQFFGPGTRLTVL.

The chain recombines TRBV2 with TRBJ1-6; 9 nucleotides match TRBD1. J was trimmed by 7 bases and V by 6 bases; bases with no gene match: 4. Germline loops: CDR1 SNHLY, CDR2 FYNNEI. The CDR3 has 14 amino acids. CDR3 sequence: CASRRQGVNSPLHF. In nucleotides, the CDR3 is TGTGCCAGCAGGCGACAGGGGGTAAATTCACCCCTCCACTTT.

The chain has TRBV3-1 (or the pseudogene TRBV3-2) and TRBJ2-3; D may be TRBD2 (6 bases). CDR3 size: 16 residues. Germline CDR1 LGHDT, CDR2 YNNKEL (reference sequence). The V gene lost 2 bases and the J gene lost 1 base, with 13 bases spanning the gap. This CDR3 is CASSQSRVAGTDTQYF. The CDR3 coding sequence is TGTGCCAGCAGCCAATCCAGGGTAGCGGGCACAGATACGCAGTATTTT.

The chain combines TRBV28 with TRBJ1-4; unclear D gene. Trimming left V 6 bases short and J 8 bases short, with 10 bases between. This CDR3 has 12 residues. From germline, CDR1 is MDHEN and CDR2 SYDVKM. As DNA, the CDR3 is TGTGCCAGCAGCTTACCCCTCGAAAAACTGTTTTTT. This gives the protein CASSLPLEKLFF.

The V gene is TRBV5-1, the J gene TRBJ2-2; D unclear. Trimming shortened V by 5 bases and J by 6 bases, and 17 bases separated the two germline ends. Per germline, CDR1 SGHRS and CDR2 YFSETQ. The length of the CDR3 is 15 residues. The CDR3 region has the DNA TGCGCCAGCAGAGCCGGAGAAGGTCTGCCCGGGGAGCTGTTTTTT. Translated, it gives CASRAGEGLPGELFF.

The chain has TRBV2 and TRBJ1-5, with D possibly TRBD1 on 5 matching bases. The germline V gene encodes CDR1 SNHLY and CDR2 FYNNEI. CDR3 length: 15 residues. Trimming removed 2 bases at V and 7 bases at J, with 15 bases between. The CDR3 nucleotides are TGTGCCAGCAGTGAATTAGCTGGGGCAGGGCAGCCCCAGCATTTT. Its protein is CASSELAGAGQPQHF.

This clone has only a few counts. This chain connects TRBV5-1 to TRBJ1-3; D gene unclear. The length of the CDR3 is 15 residues. The germline V gene has CDR1 SGHRS and CDR2 YFSETQ. Deletions cut 1 base from V and 0 bases from J, with 8 bases between. The CDR3, as DNA: TGCGCCAGCAGCTTGATGGGAGCCTCTGGAAACACCATATATTTT. It codes for CASSLMGASGNTIYF.

The chain couples TRBV29-1 to TRBJ1-1, with D perhaps TRBD1 (6 bases). This CDR3 spans 14 amino acids. Trimming took off 4 bases at V and 1 base at J, with 13 bases between the two ends. Germline CDR1 and CDR2: SQVTM and ANQGSEA. Written as DNA, the CDR3 is TGCAGCGTTGGTAAGGGACACCCGAACACTGAAGCTTTCTTT. It yields the protein CSVGKGHPNTEAFF.

In this sample, this clone turned up once. The rearrangement uses TRBV5-1 and TRBJ2-3; the D is unclear. Germline V gene sequence: CDR1 SGHRS, CDR2 YFSETQ. The CDR3 consists of 12 residues. V dropped 4 bases and J dropped 3 bases, with 6 bases sitting between them. CDR3 region: CASSPQTDTQYF. The CDR3, as DNA: TGCGCCAGCAGCCCCCAGACAGATACGCAGTATTTT.

The chain couples TRBV6-5 to TRBJ2-3, with D maybe TRBD1 (5 bases). Germline CDR1 MNHEY, CDR2 SVGAGI. This CDR3 has 13 residues. The germline V and J ends were trimmed by 10 bases and 2 bases, with 13 bases remaining between them. The CDR3: CAIQSGITDTQYF. In DNA, the CDR3 is TGTGCCATCCAGTCAGGGATCACAGATACGCAGTATTTT.

The V gene is TRBV25-1, the J gene TRBJ1-6, with no clear D. Trimming removed 4 bases from V and 7 bases from J, with 20 bases in between. Germline V gives CDR1 MGHDK, CDR2 SYGVNS. This CDR3 is 17 amino acids long. CDR3 residues: CASSAGGRGASNSPLHF. In nucleotides, the CDR3 is TGTGCCAGCAGTGCAGGAGGGCGGGGAGCCTCGAATTCACCCCTCCACTTT.

The V and J genes are TRBV29-1 and TRBJ1-1; D perhaps matches TRBD1 (5 bases). The CDR3 has 13 residues. V was shortened by 0 bases and J by 5 bases, with 10 bases between the two germline ends. Germline CDR1 SQVTM, CDR2 ANQGSEA. The CDR3 DNA follows: TGCAGCGTTGAAGATCCGGGGGGGACTGAAGCTTTCTTT. Protein: CSVEDPGGTEAFF.

CDR3 amino acids: CASSEQGPNTEAFF. The CDR3 DNA follows: TGTGCCAGCAGCGAACAGGGCCCGAACACTGAAGCTTTCTTT. This chain connects TRBV11-3 to TRBJ1-1; D may be TRBD1 (6 bases). Trimming took off 5 bases at V and 1 base at J, with 11 bases between the two ends. Germline lookup yields CDR1 SGHNT and CDR2 YENEEA. The CDR3 covers 14 residues. Full variable domain (missing parts from reference TRBV11-3 and TRBJ1-1): EAGVVQSPRYKIIEKKQPVAFWCNPISGHNTLYWYLQNLGQGPELLIRYENEEAVDDSQLPKDRFSAERLKGVDSTLKIQPAELGDSAVYLCASSEQGPNTEAFFGQGTRLTVV.

V and J are TRBV7-9 and TRBJ1-4; D might be TRBD1 (5 bases). The V gene lost 4 bases and the J gene lost 7 bases, with 10 bases spanning the gap. The CDR3 spans 13 residues. Germline V gives CDR1 SEHNR, CDR2 FQNEAQ (reference sequence). CDR3 DNA sequence: TGTGCCAGCAGCTCCAGGGAGGGTGAAAAACTGTTTTTT. Translating it yields CASSSREGEKLFF.

This clone showed up just once. The genes are TRBV5-8 and TRBJ2-3; D is unclear. V was trimmed by 0 bases and J by 1 base, leaving 6 bases between them. The CDR3 is 14 residues long. Per the germline V gene, CDR1 is SGHTS and CDR2 is YDEGEE. CDR3 protein: CASSLAFGTDTQYF. The CDR3, as DNA: TGTGCCAGCAGCTTGGCCTTCGGCACAGATACGCAGTATTTT.

The CDR3 loop reads CASSQDLREAGNTIYF. DNA for the CDR3: TGCGCCAGCAGCCAAGATCTCAGGGAAGCTGGAAACACCATATATTTT. This sequence joins TRBV4-3 and TRBJ1-3; maybe TRBD1 (5 bases). This CDR3 is 16 amino acids long. Germline CDR1 reads LGHNA; CDR2 reads YSLEER. The V and J ends lost 0 bases and 2 bases respectively, with 11 bases between them.

This rearrangement joins TRBV6-5 to TRBJ1-3; possibly TRBD1 for D (5 bases). Germline V gene sequence: CDR1 MNHEY, CDR2 SVGAGI. With 4 bases removed from V and 9 bases from J, the gap between germline ends came to 10 bases. The CDR3 is made up of 12 amino acids. CDR3 sequence: CASSSPGGTIYF. Here the CDR3 DNA reads TGTGCCAGCAGTTCCCCCGGGGGCACCATATATTTT.